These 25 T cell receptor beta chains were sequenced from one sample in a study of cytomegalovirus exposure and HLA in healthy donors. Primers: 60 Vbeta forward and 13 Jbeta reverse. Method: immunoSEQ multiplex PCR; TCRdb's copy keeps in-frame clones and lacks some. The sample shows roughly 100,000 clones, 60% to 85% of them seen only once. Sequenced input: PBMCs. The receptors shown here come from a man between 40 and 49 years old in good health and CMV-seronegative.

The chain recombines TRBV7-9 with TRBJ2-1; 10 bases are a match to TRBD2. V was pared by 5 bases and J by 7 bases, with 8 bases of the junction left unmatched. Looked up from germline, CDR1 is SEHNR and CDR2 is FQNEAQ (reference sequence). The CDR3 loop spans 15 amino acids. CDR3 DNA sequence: TGTGCCAGCAGCCTCCCAGCTAGCGGGAGAAATGAGCAGTTCTTC. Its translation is CASSLPASGRNEQFF.

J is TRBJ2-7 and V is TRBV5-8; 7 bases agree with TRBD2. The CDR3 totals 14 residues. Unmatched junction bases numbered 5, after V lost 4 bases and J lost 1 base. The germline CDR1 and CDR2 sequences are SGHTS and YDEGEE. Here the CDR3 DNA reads TGTGCCAGCAGCAATCCGGGACTATCCTACGAGCAGTACTTC. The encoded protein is CASSNPGLSYEQYF.

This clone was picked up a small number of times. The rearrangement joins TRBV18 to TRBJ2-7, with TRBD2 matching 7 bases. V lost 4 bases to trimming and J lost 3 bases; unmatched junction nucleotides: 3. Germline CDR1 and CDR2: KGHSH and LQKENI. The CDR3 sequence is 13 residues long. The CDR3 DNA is TGTGCCAGCTCACGGGGGGGAGACTACGAGCAGTACTTC. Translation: CASSRGGDYEQYF.

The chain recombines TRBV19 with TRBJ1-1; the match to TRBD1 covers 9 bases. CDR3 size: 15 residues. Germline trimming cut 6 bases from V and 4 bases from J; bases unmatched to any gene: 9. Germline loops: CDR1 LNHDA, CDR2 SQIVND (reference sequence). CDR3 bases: TGTGCCAGTAGCCGGGGGGGGACAGGGCTCACTGAAGCTTTCTTT. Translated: CASSRGGTGLTEAFF.

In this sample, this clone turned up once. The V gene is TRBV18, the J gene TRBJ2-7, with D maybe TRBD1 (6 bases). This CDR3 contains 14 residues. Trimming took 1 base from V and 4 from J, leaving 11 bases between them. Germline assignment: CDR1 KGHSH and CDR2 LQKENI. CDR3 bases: TGTGCCAGCTCACCACGGGGGCAGACTTACGAGCAGTACTTC. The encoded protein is CASSPRGQTYEQYF.

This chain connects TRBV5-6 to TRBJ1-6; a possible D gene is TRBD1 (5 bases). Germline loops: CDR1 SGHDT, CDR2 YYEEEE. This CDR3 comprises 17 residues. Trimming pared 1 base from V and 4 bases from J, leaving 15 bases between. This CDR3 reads CASSLRVVRVYNSPLHF. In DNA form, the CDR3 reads TGTGCCAGCAGCTTGCGGGTGGTCAGGGTTTATAATTCACCCCTCCACTTT.

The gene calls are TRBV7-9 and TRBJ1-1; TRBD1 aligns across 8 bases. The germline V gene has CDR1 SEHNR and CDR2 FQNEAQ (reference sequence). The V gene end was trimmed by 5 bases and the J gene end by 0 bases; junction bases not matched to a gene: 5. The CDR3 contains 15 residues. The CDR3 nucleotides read TGTGCCAGCAGCCTTGGGACAGGATTGAACACTGAAGCTTTCTTT. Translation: CASSLGTGLNTEAFF.

The DNA of the CDR3 is TGTGCTAGTGGTCCAGGGACAGAGATGAACACTGAAGCTTTCTTT. It translates to CASGPGTEMNTEAFF. This chain uses TRBV12-5 with TRBJ1-1; 7 positions match TRBD1. V was pared by 5 bases and J by 0 bases, with 6 bases of the junction left unmatched. Per germline, CDR1 LGHNT and CDR2 FRNRAP. The CDR3 totals 15 residues.

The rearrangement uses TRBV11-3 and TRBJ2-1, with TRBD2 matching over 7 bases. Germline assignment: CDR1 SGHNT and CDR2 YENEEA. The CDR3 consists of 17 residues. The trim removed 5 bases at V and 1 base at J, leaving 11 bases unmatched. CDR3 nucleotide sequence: TGTGCCAGCAGCGCCGGTACCGGGAGGCAGTCCTACAATGAGCAGTTCTTC. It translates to CASSAGTGRQSYNEQFF.

The CDR3 reads CASSLDYHTQYF. CDR3 DNA sequence: TGTGCCAGCAGCTTAGACTACCATACGCAGTATTTT. This chain connects TRBV7-9 to TRBJ2-3; unclear D gene. V dropped 1 base and J dropped 7 bases, with 6 bases sitting between them. The CDR3 has 12 amino acids. Germline V CDR1 and CDR2: SEHNR, FQNEAQ (reference sequence).

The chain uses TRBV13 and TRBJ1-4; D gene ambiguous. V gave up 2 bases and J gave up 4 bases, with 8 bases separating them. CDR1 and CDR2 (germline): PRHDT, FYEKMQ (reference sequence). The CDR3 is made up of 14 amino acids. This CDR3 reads CASSLSLNNEKLFF. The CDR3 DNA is TGTGCCAGCAGCTTAAGCCTTAATAATGAAAAACTGTTTTTT.

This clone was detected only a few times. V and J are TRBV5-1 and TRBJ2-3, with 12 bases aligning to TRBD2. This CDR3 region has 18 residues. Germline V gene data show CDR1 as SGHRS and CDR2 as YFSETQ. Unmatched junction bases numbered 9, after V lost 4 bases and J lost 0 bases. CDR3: CASSLRLAGETSTDTQYF. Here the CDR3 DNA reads TGCGCCAGCAGCCTGAGACTAGCGGGGGAAACTAGCACAGATACGCAGTATTTT.

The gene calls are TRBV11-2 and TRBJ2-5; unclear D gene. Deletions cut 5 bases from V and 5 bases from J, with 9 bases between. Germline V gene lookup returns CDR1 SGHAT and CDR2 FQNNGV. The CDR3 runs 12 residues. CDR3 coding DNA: TGTGCCAGCAGCCCCACCGAGGAGACCCAGTACTTC. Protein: CASSPTEETQYF.

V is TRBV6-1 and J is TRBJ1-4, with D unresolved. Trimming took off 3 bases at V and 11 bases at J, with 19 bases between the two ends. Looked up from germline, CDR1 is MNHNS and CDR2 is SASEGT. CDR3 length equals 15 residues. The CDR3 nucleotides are TGTGCCAGCAGTGATCAATCGGTCGGATCGGGGAAACTGTTTTTT. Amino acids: CASSDQSVGSGKLFF.

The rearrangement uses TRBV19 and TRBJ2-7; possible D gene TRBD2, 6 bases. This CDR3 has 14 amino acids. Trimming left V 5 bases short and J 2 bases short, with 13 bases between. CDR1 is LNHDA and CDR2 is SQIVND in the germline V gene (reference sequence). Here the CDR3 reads CASSHRDLPYEQYF. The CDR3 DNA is TGTGCCAGTAGTCACCGGGACTTACCCTACGAGCAGTACTTC. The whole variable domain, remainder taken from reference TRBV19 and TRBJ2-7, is DGGITQSPKYLFRKEGQNVTLSCEQNLNHDAMYWYRQDPGQGLRLIYYSQIVNDFQKGDIAEGYSVSREKKESFPLTVTSAQKNPTAFYLCASSHRDLPYEQYFGPGTRLTVT.

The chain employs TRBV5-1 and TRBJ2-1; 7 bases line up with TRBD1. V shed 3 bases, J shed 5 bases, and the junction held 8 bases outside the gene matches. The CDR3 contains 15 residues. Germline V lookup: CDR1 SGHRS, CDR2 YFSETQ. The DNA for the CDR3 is TGCGCCAGCAGCTCGCGGACAGGCGGTGACAATGAGCAGTTCTTC. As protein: CASSSRTGGDNEQFF. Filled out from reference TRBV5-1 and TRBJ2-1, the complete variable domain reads KAGVTQTPRYLIKTRGQQVTLSCSPISGHRSVSWYQQTPGQGLQFLFEYFSETQRNKGNFPGRFSGRQFSNSRSEMNVSTLELGDSALYLCASSSRTGGDNEQFFGPGTRLTVL.

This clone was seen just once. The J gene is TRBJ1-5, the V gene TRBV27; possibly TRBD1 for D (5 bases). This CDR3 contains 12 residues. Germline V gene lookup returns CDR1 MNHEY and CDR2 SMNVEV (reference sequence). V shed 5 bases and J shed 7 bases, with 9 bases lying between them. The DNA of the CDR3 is TGTGCCAGCAGTGCCCAGGGCCAGCCCCAGCATTTT. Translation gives CASSAQGQPQHF.

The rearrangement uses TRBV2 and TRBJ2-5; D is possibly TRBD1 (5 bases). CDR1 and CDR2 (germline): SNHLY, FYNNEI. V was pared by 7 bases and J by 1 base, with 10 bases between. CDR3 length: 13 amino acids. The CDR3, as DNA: TGTGCCAGCAAATCCAGGGCCCAAGAGACCCAGTACTTC. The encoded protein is CASKSRAQETQYF.

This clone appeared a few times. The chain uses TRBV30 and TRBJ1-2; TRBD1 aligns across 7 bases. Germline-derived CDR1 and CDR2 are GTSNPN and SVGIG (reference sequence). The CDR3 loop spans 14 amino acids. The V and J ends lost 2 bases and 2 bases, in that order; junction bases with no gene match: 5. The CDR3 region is CAWSRDSGNYGYTF. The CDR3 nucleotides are TGTGCCTGGAGTCGGGACAGCGGAAACTATGGCTACACCTTC.

The CDR3 region has the DNA TGCGCCAGCAGCCCACGGACCGGGGTGAACACTGAAGCTTTCTTT. Translating it yields CASSPRTGVNTEAFF. The chain couples TRBV5-1 to TRBJ1-1; D is unclear. Trimming took off 4 bases at V and 0 bases at J, with 13 bases between the two ends. From germline, CDR1 is SGHRS and CDR2 YFSETQ. CDR3 size: 15 residues.

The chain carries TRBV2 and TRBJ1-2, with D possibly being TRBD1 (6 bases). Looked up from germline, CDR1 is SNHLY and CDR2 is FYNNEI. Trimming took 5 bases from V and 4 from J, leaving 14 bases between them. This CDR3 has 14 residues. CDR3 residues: CASSQGSVSYGYTF. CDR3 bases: TGTGCCAGCAGTCAGGGGTCAGTGTCCTATGGCTACACCTTC.

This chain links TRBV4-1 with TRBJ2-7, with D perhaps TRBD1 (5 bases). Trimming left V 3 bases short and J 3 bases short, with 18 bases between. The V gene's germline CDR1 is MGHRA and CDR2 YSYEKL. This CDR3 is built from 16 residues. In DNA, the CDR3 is TGCGCCAGCAGCCAGGTTCCCCAGGGTGCGAACTACGAGCAGTACTTC. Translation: CASSQVPQGANYEQYF.

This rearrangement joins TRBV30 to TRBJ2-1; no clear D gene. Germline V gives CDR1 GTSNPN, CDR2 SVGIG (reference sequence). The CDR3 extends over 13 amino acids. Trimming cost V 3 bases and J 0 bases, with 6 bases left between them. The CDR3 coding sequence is TGTGCCTGGAGAGAGGACTCCTACAATGAGCAGTTCTTC. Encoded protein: CAWREDSYNEQFF.

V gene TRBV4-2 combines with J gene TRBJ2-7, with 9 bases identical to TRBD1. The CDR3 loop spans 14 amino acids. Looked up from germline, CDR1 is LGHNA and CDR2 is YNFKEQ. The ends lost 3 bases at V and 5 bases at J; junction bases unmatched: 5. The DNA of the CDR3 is TGTGCCAGCAGCCAGGGGACAGGGTACCACGAGCAGTACTTC. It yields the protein CASSQGTGYHEQYF.

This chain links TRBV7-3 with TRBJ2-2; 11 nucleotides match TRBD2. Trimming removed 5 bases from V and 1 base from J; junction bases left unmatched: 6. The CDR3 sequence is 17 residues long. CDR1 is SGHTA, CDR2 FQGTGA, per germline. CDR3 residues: CASSQRGLAVNTGELFF. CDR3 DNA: TGTGCCAGCAGCCAGAGGGGACTAGCGGTGAACACCGGGGAGCTGTTTTTT.